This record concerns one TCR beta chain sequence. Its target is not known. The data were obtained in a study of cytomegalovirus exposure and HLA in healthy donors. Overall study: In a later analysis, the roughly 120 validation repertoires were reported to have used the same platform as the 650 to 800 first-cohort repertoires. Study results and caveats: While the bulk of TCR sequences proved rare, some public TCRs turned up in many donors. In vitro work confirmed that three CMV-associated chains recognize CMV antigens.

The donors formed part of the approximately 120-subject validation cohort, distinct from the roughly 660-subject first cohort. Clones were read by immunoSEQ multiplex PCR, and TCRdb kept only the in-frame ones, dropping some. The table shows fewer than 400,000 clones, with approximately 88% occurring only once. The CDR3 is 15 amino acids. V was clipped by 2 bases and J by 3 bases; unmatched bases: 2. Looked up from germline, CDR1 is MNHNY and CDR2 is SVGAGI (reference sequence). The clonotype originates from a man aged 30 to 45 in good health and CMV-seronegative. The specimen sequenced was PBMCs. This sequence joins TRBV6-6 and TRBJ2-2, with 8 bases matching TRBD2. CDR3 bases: TGTGCCAGCAGTTACGAAGCGGGGGACACCGGGGAGCTGTTTTTT. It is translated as CASSYEAGDTGELFF.